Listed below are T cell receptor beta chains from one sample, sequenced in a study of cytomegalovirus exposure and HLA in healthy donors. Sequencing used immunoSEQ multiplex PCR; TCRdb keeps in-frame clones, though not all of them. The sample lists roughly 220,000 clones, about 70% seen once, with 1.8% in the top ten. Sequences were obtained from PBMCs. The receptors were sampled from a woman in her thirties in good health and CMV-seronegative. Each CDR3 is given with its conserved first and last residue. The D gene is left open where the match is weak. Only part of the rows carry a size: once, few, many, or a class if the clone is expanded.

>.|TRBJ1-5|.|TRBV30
TGTGCCTGGAGTCGGACGGGGGGTCAGCCCCAGCATTTT
CAWSRTGGQPQHF
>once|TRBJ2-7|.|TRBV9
TGTGCCAGCAGCTTGGGGGACACCGCCTACGAGCAGTACTTC
CASSLGDTAYEQYF
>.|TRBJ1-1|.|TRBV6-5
TGTGCCAGCAGGGACAGCCAATACACTGAAGCTTTCTTT
CASRDSQYTEAFF
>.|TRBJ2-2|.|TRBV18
TGTGCCAGCTCACCACCGGTGACTTACGCCACCGGGGAGCTGTTTTTT
CASSPPVTYATGELFF
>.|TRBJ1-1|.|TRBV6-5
TGTGCCAGCAGCCTGACAGGTTCAGGCACTGAAGCTTTCTTT
CASSLTGSGTEAFF
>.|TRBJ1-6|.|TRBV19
TGTGCCAGTAGTACATACCTCAGGGAATCCTATAATTCACCCCTCCACTTT
CASSTYLRESYNSPLHF
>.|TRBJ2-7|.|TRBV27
TGTGCCAGCAGTTTATCGAGTGCCTACGAGCAGTACTTC
CASSLSSAYEQYF
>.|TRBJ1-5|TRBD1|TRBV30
TGTGCCTGGAGTGGTTACAGGGGCGAGGGGCCCCAGCATTTT
CAWSGYRGEGPQHF
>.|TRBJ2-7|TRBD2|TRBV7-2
TGTGCCAGCAGCCTCTTAGCGGGGGAATCGTGGGAGCAGTACTTC
CASSLLAGESWEQYF
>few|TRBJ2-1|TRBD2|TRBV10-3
TGTGCCATCAGTGACACTAGCGAGGGTTACAATGAGCAGTTCTTC
CAISDTSEGYNEQFF
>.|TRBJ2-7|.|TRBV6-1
TGTGCCAGCAGTTCCAGCGGCTATGCCACCTACGAGCAGTACTTC
CASSSSGYATYEQYF
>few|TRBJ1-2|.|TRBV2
TGTGCCAGCAGTCGGGGAGGTGGATATGGCTACACCTTC
CASSRGGGYGYTF
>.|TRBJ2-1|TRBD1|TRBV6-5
TGTGCCAGCAGTTACGACAGGGGCTCGGGCGATGAGCAGTTCTTC
CASSYDRGSGDEQFF
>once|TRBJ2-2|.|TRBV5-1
TGCGCCAGCAGCTTGCACAGGAGTAACACCGGGGAGCTGTTTTTT
CASSLHRSNTGELFF
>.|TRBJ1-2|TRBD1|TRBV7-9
TGTTCCAGCAACCTTTGGACAGGGGGTTCCCAAGCTAACTATGGCTACACCTTC
CSSNLWTGGSQANYGYTF
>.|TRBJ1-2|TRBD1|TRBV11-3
TGTGCCAGCAGCTGGACAGGGGGCGCGTTTGGCTACACCTTC
CASSWTGGAFGYTF
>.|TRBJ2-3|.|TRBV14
TGTGCCAGCAGCCAAGTGGGGGGAGGCACAGATACGCAGTATTTT
CASSQVGGGTDTQYF